This T cell receptor (beta chain) was captured by sequencing in a study of shared clonotypes between healthy human individuals (TCRdb year 2020). About the study as a whole: A few men and two women, aged 18 to 49 years, made up the cohort. Leukapheresis yielded between about 0.94 and 9.5 billion PBMCs per donor. To estimate repertoire size and how much clonotypes are shared between individuals, the study performed deep sequencing of blood TCR repertoires from a few healthy adults. Per donor, three plates each were used for CD4 naive and CD4 memory, two for CD8 naive, and one for CD8 memory. Libraries were prepared and TCR repertoires were sequenced by different laboratories using diverse techniques, in order to increase sequencing depth and limit assay-specific biases. The study at large found these results: Because the study included only a small number of donors, the genetic and exposure-history diversity represented was limited. Larger estimated clonotype richness was generally found for naive subsets than for memory subsets. Sharing across several donors was observed for roughly 5% of naive CD4, 3% to 3.5% of naive CD8, roughly 2.4% of memory CD4, and about 0.4% of memory CD8 clonotypes. Compared with non-shared clonotypes, clonotypes shared by all four sorted-subset donors had higher generation probabilities. Sampling was limited to blood, and TCR repertoires in tissue likely differ from TCR repertoires in blood. Incomplete sequencing was indicated by rarefaction of sorted-subset datasets, despite the large sequencing depth. Pairwise subsampling led to the expectation that sequencing depth would affect the degree of clonotype sharing among donors.

With respect to this clone: Its antigen is currently not known. The sample holds no much larger clone one base away, and base qualities are not on file.

CD8 naive samples were CD45RO-negative cells positively selected for CCR7, giving a CD45RA+CCR7+ population that excluded TemRA cells. Donors were healthy HIV-negative adults with no recently reported acute infections or vaccinations. All donors were Caucasian adults living in Nashville, Tennessee, USA. Blood was collected by leukapheresis, and PBMCs were isolated by Ficoll-Histopaque density gradient centrifugation and then cryopreserved in liquid nitrogen vapor phase. Analytical flow cytometry was used to check the purity and quantity of every magnetically sorted T cell population. From each sorted fraction, genomic DNA was isolated and quantified by UV absorbance on a Nanodrop 2000c. Via the germline V gene, CDR1 is WSHSY and CDR2 SAAADI. At the junction V is shortened by 3 bases and J by 2 bases, with 6 bases in between. The CDR3 spans 13 residues, from the cysteine through the phenylalanine. Only the CDR3 portion is preserved as DNA: 39 bases, with reading frame beginning at the first base.

TCR CDR3 regions were amplified from genomic DNA by multiplex PCR using the deep immunoSEQ assay. Extracted genomic DNA from each cell subset was distributed evenly across all wells of several immunoSEQ 96-well plates, and each plate was treated as a replicate. For sorted subsets, around 200 ng genomic DNA, equal to tens of thousands of T cell genomes, was loaded into each replicate PCR. Purified libraries were quantified with a Qubit 3.0 fluorometer, sized on a Bioanalyzer 2100, and re-quantified with the KAPA Library Quantification kit. A separate single-read 150-cycle Illumina NextSeq 550 flow cell was used to sequence each immunoSEQ 96-well plate. The study's own analysis went as follows. Because the immunoSEQ output included only junctional sequences and no quality scores, the filtering could not be the same as the filtering used for full-length reads. To assign V/J genes and CDR3, sequences were annotated against IMGT germline references using PyIR, a Python wrapper for IgBLAST v1.9. Any read was removed if the V/J assignment was weak (E-value above 1e-6), the CDR3 was missing, or the read contained stop codons, out-of-frame junctions, or ambiguous translated residues. V3J clonotypes were defined as sequences sharing the same inferred V gene, J gene, and CDR3 amino acid sequence. To compute the percentage overlap between repertoires, the number of shared unique clonotypes was divided by the size of the smaller repertoire. Richness of each repertoire was evaluated using RTK rarefaction, the Chao1 estimator, and Recon v2.1 estimates of unobserved clonotypes. OLGA was used to compute generation probabilities for all TCRbeta clonotypes that the gDNA method yielded from a handful of donors. The immuneACCESS repertoire file appears here via TCRdb, limited to in-frame rearrangements. These files lack a portion of the clones; in checked studies, under half of the deficit traces to unresolved V genes, and the cause of the others is not known. The V and J calls and clone size are taken from that table; D and trimming were inferred from the DNA. The sample profile shows some 2.1 million clones; about 94% of them were found once. The ten largest clones represent 0.9% to 1.4% of the sample.

The sequenced sample consisted of naive CD8+ T cells sorted from blood. Sample cell subset or site, as interpreted from the label and publication: CD45RA+CCR7+. The chain employs TRBV10-2 and TRBJ2-3, with the D gene not confidently named. The TCR originated in a young man in good health. The DNA sequence is given as TGCGCCAGCAGTGACGTGGTCACAGATACGCAGTATTTT. It encodes CASSDVVTDTQYF.